The source of this T cell receptor beta chain is a study of blood T cell repertoires in COVID-19. Across the whole study: Sample material is recorded as cDNA or gDNA derived from T cells, B-cell-depleted T cells, or PBMCs.

Germline loops: CDR1 SNHLY, CDR2 FYNNEI. The CDR3 consists of 13 residues. The V end was cut by 6 bases, the J end by 7 bases, with 14 bases between. Method: immunoSEQ multiplex PCR; TCRdb's copy keeps in-frame clones and lacks some. The table shows fewer than 300,000 clones, with around 82% occurring only once. What was sequenced was peripheral blood. This receptor was identified in a human donor in a cohort sampled during active COVID-19. The V call is TRBV2, the J call TRBJ2-3; no firm D call. The CDR3 DNA sequence: TGTGCCAGCAGGGCGGCGACGGAGAATACGCAGTATTTT. Encoded protein: CASRAATENTQYF.